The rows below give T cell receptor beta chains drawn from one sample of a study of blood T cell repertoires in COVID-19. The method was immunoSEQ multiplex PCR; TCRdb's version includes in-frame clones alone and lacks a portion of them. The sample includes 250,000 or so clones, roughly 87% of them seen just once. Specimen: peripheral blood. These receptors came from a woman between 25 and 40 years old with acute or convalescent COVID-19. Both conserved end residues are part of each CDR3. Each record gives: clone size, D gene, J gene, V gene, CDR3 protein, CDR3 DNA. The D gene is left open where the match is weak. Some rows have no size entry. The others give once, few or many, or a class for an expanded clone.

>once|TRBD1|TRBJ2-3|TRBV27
CASSLYQGATDTQYF
TGTGCCAGCAGTTTATATCAGGGGGCTACAGATACGCAGTATTTT
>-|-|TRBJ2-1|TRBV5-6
CASSFLDENNEQFF
TGTGCCAGCAGCTTTCTAGACGAAAACAATGAGCAGTTCTTC
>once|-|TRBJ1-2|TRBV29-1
CSVRGVGGGYTF
TGCAGCGTTAGGGGTGTGGGGGGGGGCTACACCTTC
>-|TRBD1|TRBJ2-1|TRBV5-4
CASSPGTGEWNEQFF
TGTGCCAGCAGCCCCGGGACAGGGGAGTGGAATGAGCAGTTCTTC
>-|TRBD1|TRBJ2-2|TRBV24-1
CATSDFGTGEIGELFF
TGTGCCACCAGTGATTTCGGGACAGGGGAGATCGGGGAGCTGTTTTTT
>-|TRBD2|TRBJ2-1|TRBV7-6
CASSFGTSGNNEQFF
TGTGCCAGCAGTTTTGGGACTAGCGGGAACAATGAGCAGTTCTTC
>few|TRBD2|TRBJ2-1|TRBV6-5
CASSLGLAPNEQFF
TGTGCCAGCAGCCTGGGACTAGCTCCAAATGAGCAGTTCTTC
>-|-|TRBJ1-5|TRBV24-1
CATKKGHQPQHF
TGTGCCACCAAGAAGGGGCATCAGCCCCAGCATTTT
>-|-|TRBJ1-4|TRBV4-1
CASSDPGQRRFF
TGCGCCAGCAGCGATCCGGGACAACGACGATTTTTT
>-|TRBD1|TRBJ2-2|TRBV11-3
CASSPYDRGLPGELFF
TGTGCCAGCAGCCCATACGACAGGGGGCTTCCCGGGGAGCTGTTTTTT
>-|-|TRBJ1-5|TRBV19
CASSRVGQPQHF
TGTGCCAGTAGTAGGGTGGGCCAGCCCCAGCATTTT
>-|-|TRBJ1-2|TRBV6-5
CASSTRQESNYGYTF
TGTGCCAGCAGTACCCGACAGGAAAGTAACTATGGCTACACCTTC
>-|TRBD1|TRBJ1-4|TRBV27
CASRNTGQGEKLFF
TGTGCCAGCAGAAACACGGGACAGGGTGAAAAACTGTTTTTT
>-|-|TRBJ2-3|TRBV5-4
CASSSGAFTDTQYF
TGTGCCAGCAGCTCCGGAGCCTTCACAGATACGCAGTATTTT
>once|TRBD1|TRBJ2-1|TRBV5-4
CASSLRTGKFGEQFF
TGTGCCAGCAGCCTGCGGACAGGGAAATTCGGTGAGCAGTTCTTC
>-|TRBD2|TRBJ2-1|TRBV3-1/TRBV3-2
CASSQEFGTSGQSSYNEQFF
TGTGCCAGCAGCCAAGAATTTGGGACTAGCGGACAGAGCTCCTACAATGAGCAGTTCTTC
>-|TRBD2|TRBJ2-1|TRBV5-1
CASSMTVGLAGDSYNEQFF
TGCGCCAGCAGCATGACAGTGGGACTAGCGGGAGACTCCTACAATGAGCAGTTCTTC
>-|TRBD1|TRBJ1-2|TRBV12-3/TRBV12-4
CASRTGRYGYTF
TGTGCCAGCAGGACAGGGAGGTATGGCTACACCTTC
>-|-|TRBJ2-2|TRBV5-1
CASKWSSAYTGELFF
TGCGCCAGCAAGTGGAGTTCGGCTTACACCGGGGAGCTGTTTTTT
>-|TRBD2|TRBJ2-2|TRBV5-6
CASSAMGLAGATGELFF
TGTGCCAGCAGCGCCATGGGACTAGCGGGAGCGACCGGGGAGCTGTTTTTT
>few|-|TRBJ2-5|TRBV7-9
CASSRRSGLGETQYF
TGTGCCAGCAGCCGACGATCCGGACTTGGGGAGACCCAGTACTTC
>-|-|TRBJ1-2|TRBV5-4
CASRQSGGPRVIGGYTF
TGTGCCAGCAGACAATCCGGCGGACCGAGGGTGATAGGGGGCTACACCTTC
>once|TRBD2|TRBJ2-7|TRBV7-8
CASSPRLAGSEQYF
TGTGCCAGCAGCCCCCGGCTAGCGGGAAGCGAGCAGTACTTC
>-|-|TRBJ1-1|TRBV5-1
CASREGQSRTEAFF
TGCGCCAGCAGAGAAGGACAGTCACGGACTGAAGCTTTCTTT
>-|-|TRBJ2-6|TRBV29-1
CSVPDGGGSGANVLTF
TGCAGCGTCCCCGACGGGGGTGGCTCTGGGGCCAACGTCCTGACTTTC
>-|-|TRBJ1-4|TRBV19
CASTGSSSVWHEKLFF
TGTGCCAGTACGGGCAGTTCTAGCGTGTGGCATGAAAAACTGTTTTTT
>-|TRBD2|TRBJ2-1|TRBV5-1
CASNPRTSGASSYNEQFF
TGCGCCAGCAATCCGCGGACTAGCGGGGCCAGCTCCTACAATGAGCAGTTCTTC
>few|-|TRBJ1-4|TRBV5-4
CASSYAGSEKLFF
TGTGCCAGCAGCTACGCGGGGTCTGAAAAACTGTTTTTT
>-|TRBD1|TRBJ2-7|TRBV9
CASSLGDSSYEQYF
TGTGCCAGCAGCCTTGGGGACAGCTCCTACGAGCAGTACTTC
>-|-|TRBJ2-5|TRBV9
CASGLGEETQYF
TGTGCCAGCGGACTCGGGGAAGAGACCCAGTACTTC
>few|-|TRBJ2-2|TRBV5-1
CASSLVRGRLPGELFF
TGCGCCAGCAGCTTGGTCCGCGGAAGGCTCCCCGGGGAGCTGTTTTTT
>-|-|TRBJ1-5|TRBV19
CASTQVREQPQHF
TGTGCCAGTACCCAGGTCAGGGAACAGCCCCAGCATTTT
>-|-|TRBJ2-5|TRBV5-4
CASSLTGSETQYF
TGTGCCAGCAGCTTGACAGGGTCGGAGACCCAGTACTTC
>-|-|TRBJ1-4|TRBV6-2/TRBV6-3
CASSFLSAEGNEKLFF
TGTGCCAGCAGTTTCCTCTCGGCGGAGGGTAATGAAAAACTGTTTTTT
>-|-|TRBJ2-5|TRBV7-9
CASSLHQTMTGQETQYF
TGTGCCAGCAGCTTACACCAAACAATGACAGGCCAAGAGACCCAGTACTTC
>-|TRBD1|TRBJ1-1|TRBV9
CASSVTGATEAFF
TGTGCCAGCAGCGTAACAGGGGCGACTGAAGCTTTCTTT
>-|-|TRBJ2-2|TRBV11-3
CASSSYDSSNTGELFF
TGTGCCAGCAGCTCGTATGACAGCTCGAACACCGGGGAGCTGTTTTTT
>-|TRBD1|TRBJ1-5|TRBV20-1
CSASIGTARHQPQHF
TGCAGTGCTAGTATAGGGACAGCTAGGCATCAGCCCCAGCATTTT
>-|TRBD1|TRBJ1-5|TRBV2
CASRTGTGGNQPQHF
TGTGCCAGCAGAACCGGGACAGGGGGTAATCAGCCCCAGCATTTT
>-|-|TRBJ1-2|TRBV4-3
CASSEQDNYGYTF
TGCGCCAGCAGCGAACAGGATAACTATGGCTACACCTTC
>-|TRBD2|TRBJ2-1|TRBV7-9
CASSLGMGVSGSSYNEQFF
TGTGCCAGCAGCTTAGGGATGGGGGTTAGCGGGAGCTCCTACAATGAGCAGTTCTTC
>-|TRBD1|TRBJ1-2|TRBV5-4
CASSLDRGPNYGYTF
TGTGCCAGCAGCTTGGACAGGGGTCCCAACTATGGCTACACCTTC
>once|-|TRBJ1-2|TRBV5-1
CASSRPGRGPDPTYGYTF
TGCGCCAGCAGCCGGCCGGGCAGGGGACCAGACCCTACCTATGGCTACACCTTC
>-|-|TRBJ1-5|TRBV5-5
CASSPQTDYQPQHF
TGTGCCAGCAGCCCACAGACAGATTATCAGCCCCAGCATTTT
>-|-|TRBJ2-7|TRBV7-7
CASSLFQGHEQYF
TGTGCTAGCAGCTTGTTTCAGGGCCACGAGCAGTACTTC
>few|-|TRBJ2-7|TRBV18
CASSPLPQAYEQYF
TGTGCCAGCTCACCACTGCCACAGGCATACGAGCAGTACTTC
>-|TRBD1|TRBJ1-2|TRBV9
CASSPGQGNYGYTF
TGTGCCAGCAGCCCAGGACAGGGGAACTATGGCTACACCTTC
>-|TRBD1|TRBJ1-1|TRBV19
CASSIYRGRTEAFF
TGTGCCAGTAGTATATACAGGGGGCGTACTGAAGCTTTCTTT
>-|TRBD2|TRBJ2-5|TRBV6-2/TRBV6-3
CASSWGTSGRGRIVETQYF
TGTGCCAGCAGTTGGGGAACTAGCGGGAGGGGAAGAATTGTGGAGACCCAGTACTTC
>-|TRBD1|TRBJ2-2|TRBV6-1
CASSEAWDRAIGELFF
TGTGCCAGCAGTGAAGCATGGGACAGGGCCATCGGGGAGCTGTTTTTT
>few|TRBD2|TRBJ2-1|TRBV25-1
CASSSGEGDEQFF
TGTGCCAGCAGTAGCGGGGAAGGGGATGAGCAGTTCTTC
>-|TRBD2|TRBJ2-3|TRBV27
CASSLTSGSSDTQYF
TGTGCCAGCAGTTTGACTAGCGGGAGCTCAGATACGCAGTATTTT
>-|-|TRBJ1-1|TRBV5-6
CASSLFMNTEAFF
TGTGCCAGCAGCTTGTTCATGAACACTGAAGCTTTCTTT